Listed below are T cell receptor beta chains from one sample, sequenced in a study of blood T cell repertoires in COVID-19. Only in-frame clones appear in the TCRdb table, and some are missing; sequencing was by immunoSEQ multiplex PCR. In the table there are about 120,000 clones, around nine tenths of which are singletons. What was sequenced was peripheral blood. Receptors were obtained from a human donor with active COVID-19. The donor label of this sample is uncertain. CDR3s include the opening cysteine and the closing phenylalanine or tryptophan. The D gene is left open where the match is weak. Clone size is shown for a subset of rows, as once, few, many or a class of expanded clone.

d_call	clone_size	v_call	j_call	cdr3_nt	cdr3_aa
.	.	TRBV27	TRBJ1-5	TGTGCCAGCAGTCGGTCACAGGGAACGGAGAATCAGCCCCAGCATTTT	CASSRSQGTENQPQHF
.	.	TRBV7-7	TRBJ2-7	TGTGCCAGCAGCCCGGGGATCTCCTACGAGCAGTACTTC	CASSPGISYEQYF
.	.	TRBV13	TRBJ1-2	TGTGCCAGCAGCTTAGAGCGGGGTCATGGCTACACCTTC	CASSLERGHGYTF
.	.	TRBV7-2	TRBJ2-2	TGTGCCAGCAGCTTTCGTATGAACACCGGGGAGCTGTTTTTT	CASSFRMNTGELFF
TRBD1	.	TRBV5-1	TRBJ2-7	TGCGCCAGCAGGCCAGGACAGGATGTCTACGAGCAGTACTTC	CASRPGQDVYEQYF
TRBD2	.	TRBV6-2/TRBV6-3	TRBJ2-7	TGTGCCAGCAGATACGCCGCGGGGGGTCCCTACGAGCAGTACTTC	CASRYAAGGPYEQYF
TRBD1	.	TRBV2	TRBJ1-4	TGTGCCAGCGCAAGGACAGGAGTTAATGAAAAACTGTTTTTT	CASARTGVNEKLFF
TRBD1	.	TRBV5-1	TRBJ2-5	TGCGCCAGCAGCAAGGACAGGGGTCAAGAGACCCAGTACTTC	CASSKDRGQETQYF
.	.	TRBV10-3	TRBJ1-1	TGTGCCATCAGTGAGTCGCCGGGGTCGGGCACTGAAGCTTTCTTT	CAISESPGSGTEAFF
TRBD1	.	TRBV29-1	TRBJ2-7	TGCAGCGTTGATTTTGGGACAGGGCACTACGAGCAGTACTTC	CSVDFGTGHYEQYF
.	.	TRBV28	TRBJ2-4	TGTGCCACGCTCGACAGGTCTTCTTCCAAAAACATTCAGTACTTC	CATLDRSSSKNIQYF
.	.	TRBV6-5	TRBJ2-3	TGTGCCAGCACCTTAAGACAGTTCACAGATACGCAGTATTTT	CASTLRQFTDTQYF
.	.	TRBV5-4	TRBJ2-7	TGTGCCAGCAGCTTTCTCGCGGGAAGTGGGTCCTACGAGCAGTACTTC	CASSFLAGSGSYEQYF
.	.	TRBV6-5	TRBJ2-3	TGTGCCAGCACCCCCAGCGGGCGCACAGATACGCAGTATTTT	CASTPSGRTDTQYF
.	.	TRBV5-5	TRBJ2-7	TGTGCCAGCAGCCAACAGGGCCGCTACGAGCAGTACTTC	CASSQQGRYEQYF
TRBD1	few	TRBV7-9	TRBJ1-6	TGTGCCAGCAGCCCTGGACAGGCGATTAATTCACCCCTCCACTTT	CASSPGQAINSPLHF
.	.	TRBV7-6	TRBJ2-1	TGTGCCAGCAGCTGGACATCGAGCTCCTACAATGAGCAGTTCTTC	CASSWTSSSYNEQFF